The 24 T cell receptor beta chains given below trace back to one sample, sequenced in a study of cytomegalovirus exposure and HLA in healthy donors. PCR was performed using 60 Vbeta and 13 Jbeta primers. Assay: immunoSEQ multiplex PCR; the TCRdb copy retains only in-frame clones and omits some. The data show about 150,000 clones, with just under 80% seen just once and approximately 4.3% held by the top ten. Sequenced input: PBMCs. The receptors originated from a man younger than 45 in good health.

This clone showed up just a few times. The chain links TRBV5-1 to TRBJ1-1; 7 bases line up with TRBD1. In germline, CDR1 is SGHRS, CDR2 YFSETQ. The length of the CDR3 is 14 residues. J lost 5 bases, V lost 4 bases, and 8 bases had no gene match. CDR3 in DNA: TGCGCCAGCAGCGAGTACAGGGGAGGTACTGAAGCTTTCTTT. It translates to CASSEYRGGTEAFF.

The chain carries TRBV7-2 and TRBJ1-2, with a weak D call TRBD1 (5 bases). The CDR3 covers 16 residues. The V end lost 1 base, the J end lost 1 base, and 13 bases lay between the germline ends. Per germline, CDR1 SGHTA and CDR2 FQGNSA. The CDR3 sequence is CASSLGRGRVNYGYTF. The CDR3 DNA follows: TGTGCCAGCAGCTTAGGCCGGGGGAGAGTTAACTATGGCTACACCTTC.

V gene TRBV7-9 combines with J gene TRBJ1-1; the match to TRBD1 covers 8 bases. This CDR3 has 12 amino acids. CDR1 and CDR2 (germline): SEHNR, FQNEAQ (reference sequence). Losses at the gene ends were 5 bases for V and 7 bases for J; bases not matched to a gene: 3. This chain's CDR3 is CASSLGQGEAFF. The CDR3, as DNA: TGTGCCAGCAGCCTCGGACAGGGTGAAGCTTTCTTT. Supplemented by reference TRBV7-9 and TRBJ1-1, the full variable domain reads DTGVSQNPRHKITKRGQNVTFRCDPISEHNRLYWYRQTLGQGPEFLTYFQNEAQLEKSRLLSDRFSAERPKGSFSTLEIQRTEQGDSAMYLCASSLGQGEAFFGQGTRLTVV.

This chain uses TRBV14 with TRBJ1-2; TRBD1 matches 9 bases. V was pared by 4 bases and J by 7 bases, with 10 bases of the junction left unmatched. Germline-derived CDR1 and CDR2 are SGHDN and FVKESK. The CDR3 has 15 residues. CDR3 sequence reads: CASSRGGQGVAGYTF. CDR3 nucleotide sequence: TGTGCCAGCAGCCGCGGGGGACAGGGTGTAGCTGGCTACACCTTC.

This clone appeared a few times. This chain links TRBV5-1 with TRBJ2-3; the D gene is possibly TRBD2 (5 bases). The CDR3 is 13 residues long. V shed 2 bases and J shed 5 bases, with 9 bases lying between them. Germline CDR1 and CDR2: SGHRS and YFSETQ. CDR3 nucleotides: TGCGCCAGCAGCTTTACTAGTGAAGATACGCAGTATTTT. It encodes CASSFTSEDTQYF.

This clone came up a few times. The chain has TRBV4-3 and TRBJ2-3; D is perhaps TRBD2 (5 bases). V was cut by 1 base and J by 6 bases, with 20 bases left in between. Germline-derived CDR1 and CDR2 are LGHNA and YSLEER. CDR3 size: 17 residues. The DNA for the CDR3 is TGCGCCAGCAGCCAAGTCGAGACTACACCCCCAAGGGATACGCAGTATTTT. Its protein is CASSQVETTPPRDTQYF.

The rearrangement links TRBV7-2 to TRBJ1-4, with D possibly being TRBD1 (5 bases). Between the trimmed V and J ends, which lost 3 bases and 6 bases, there was a span of 11 bases. This CDR3 is built from 14 residues. Germline lookup yields CDR1 SGHTA and CDR2 FQGNSA. The CDR3 is CASSLQGGDEKLFF. As DNA, the CDR3 is TGTGCCAGCAGCTTGCAGGGCGGGGATGAAAAACTGTTTTTT.

The V and J genes are TRBV21-1 and TRBJ2-2; TRBD2, the table's D call, was not compared with the DNA. TRBV21-1 is annotated as a pseudogene. The length of the CDR3 is 16 residues. The CDR3 is CASSPWREVGTGELFF. The DNA of the CDR3 is TGTGCCAGCAGCCCGTGGCGGGAGGTTGGCACCGGGGAGCTGTTTTTT.

This rearrangement joins TRBV5-1 to TRBJ1-6; TRBD1 agrees at 7 bases. The CDR3 extends over 17 amino acids. Germline trimming cut 4 bases from V and 5 bases from J; bases unmatched to any gene: 12. Germline V gene lookup returns CDR1 SGHRS and CDR2 YFSETQ. The chain's CDR3 is CASSTGQVPSHNSPLHF. The CDR3, as DNA: TGCGCCAGCAGCACCGGACAGGTTCCTTCACATAATTCACCCCTCCACTTT.

The gene calls are TRBV19 and TRBJ2-1, with 15 bases fitting TRBD2. This CDR3 region has 19 residues. The germline V gene encodes CDR1 LNHDA and CDR2 SQIVND (reference sequence). After removal of 3 bases from V and 2 bases from J, the junction contained 8 bases not matched to a gene. The CDR3 reads CASSIGTSGRKRAYNEQFF. As DNA, the CDR3 is TGTGCCAGTAGTATCGGGACTAGCGGGAGGAAAAGGGCCTACAATGAGCAGTTCTTC.

The chain carries TRBV5-1 and TRBJ2-1; tentative D call: TRBD1 (6 bases). Between the trimmed V and J ends, which lost 2 bases and 5 bases, there was a span of 14 bases. This CDR3 has 15 amino acids. Germline lookup yields CDR1 SGHRS and CDR2 YFSETQ. The CDR3 is CASSFSPGTHNEQFF. CDR3 coding DNA: TGCGCCAGCAGCTTTAGTCCTGGGACACACAATGAGCAGTTCTTC.

This clone was counted between two and nine times. The V and J genes are TRBV6-6 and TRBJ2-7, with 12 bases aligning to TRBD2. The CDR3 length is 15 residues. Germline trimming cut 5 bases from V and 3 bases from J; bases unmatched to any gene: 5. Germline CDR1 MNHNY, CDR2 SVGAGI (reference sequence). The CDR3 sequence: CASSLGLAGIYEQYF. The CDR3 DNA reads as TGTGCCAGCAGTCTCGGACTAGCGGGAATCTACGAGCAGTACTTC.

This rearrangement joins TRBV19 to TRBJ2-1; 10 bases line up with TRBD2. The CDR3 consists of 15 residues. Germline values: CDR1 LNHDA, CDR2 SQIVND (reference sequence). V was clipped by 7 bases and J by 3 bases; unmatched bases: 6. The CDR3 sequence is CASTLTSGDYNEQFF. The CDR3, as DNA: TGTGCCAGTACCCTCACTAGCGGGGACTACAATGAGCAGTTCTTC.

The chain recombines TRBV6-5 with TRBJ2-7, with D maybe TRBD2 (6 bases). The length of the CDR3 is 13 residues. Trimming removed 8 bases at V and 2 bases at J, with 13 bases between. The germline CDR1 and CDR2 sequences are MNHEY and SVGAGI. The CDR3 DNA sequence: TGTGCCAGCGGGGCGGGAATCACCTACGAGCAGTACTTC. Residues: CASGAGITYEQYF.

This clone has only a few counts. This sequence joins TRBV20-1 and TRBJ2-3, with TRBD1 matching 7 bases. This CDR3 spans 11 amino acids. Germline assignment: CDR1 DFQATT and CDR2 SNEGSKA (reference sequence). V trimming: 6 bases; J trimming: 8 bases; junction bases outside the gene matches: 5. CDR3 DNA sequence: TGCAGTGCCTTCAAGGGGGCTACGCAGTATTTT. It is translated as CSAFKGATQYF.

This rearrangement joins TRBV5-1 to TRBJ2-5; 15 nucleotides match TRBD2. There are 14 residues in the CDR3. Germline CDR1 is SGHRS and CDR2 is YFSETQ. Trimming at V came to 3 bases and at J to 9 bases, leaving 3 bases not matched to a gene. As DNA, the CDR3 is TGCGCCAGCAGCTGGGGACTAGCGGGAGGTGCCCAGTACTTC. Residues: CASSWGLAGGAQYF.

The chain has TRBV9 and TRBJ2-1, with 12 bases lining up with TRBD2. The V gene end was trimmed by 3 bases and the J gene end by 8 bases; junction bases not matched to a gene: 3. The CDR3 runs to 14 residues. Germline V CDR1 and CDR2: SGDLS, YYNGEE. CDR3 DNA sequence: TGTGCCAGCAGCGCTAGCGGGAGGGGCGATGAGCAGTTCTTC. Residues: CASSASGRGDEQFF.

The genes are TRBV6-6 and TRBJ2-7; 9 bases agree with TRBD2. Germline CDR1 MNHNY, CDR2 SVGAGI (reference sequence). There are 15 residues in the CDR3. J was trimmed by 2 bases and V by 7 bases; bases with no gene match: 9. CDR3 coding DNA: TGTGCCAGCACAAATAGCGGGAGATCGGCCTACGAGCAGTACTTC. It specifies CASTNSGRSAYEQYF.

The chain employs TRBV2 and TRBJ2-1; a possible D gene is TRBD2 (6 bases). The V end lost 5 bases, the J end lost 8 bases, and 19 bases lay between the germline ends. This CDR3 is 15 amino acids long. Per the germline V gene, CDR1 is SNHLY and CDR2 is FYNNEI. The CDR3: CASSSSETTLHEQFF. In nucleotides, the CDR3 is TGTGCCAGCAGTTCTAGCGAGACTACCCTCCATGAGCAGTTCTTC.

The J gene is TRBJ2-7, the V gene TRBV6-6; possible D gene TRBD2, 6 bases. The CDR3 is 14 amino acids. Trimming took 6 bases from V and 6 from J, leaving 18 bases between them. Germline V gives CDR1 MNHNY, CDR2 SVGAGI (reference sequence). The CDR3 DNA sequence: TGTGCCAGCAGCTTTAGCGGCCCCCTTCGCGAGCAGTACTTC. Translation gives CASSFSGPLREQYF.

V is TRBV7-6 and J is TRBJ2-1, with TRBD2 matching 7 bases. Germline CDR1 and CDR2: SGHVS and FNYEAQ. This CDR3 is built from 16 residues. V trimming: 5 bases; J trimming: 0 bases; junction bases outside the gene matches: 7. The CDR3 loop is CASSPVRGSSYNEQFF. The CDR3 DNA reads TGTGCCAGCAGCCCTGTCCGCGGGAGCTCCTACAATGAGCAGTTCTTC.

The rearrangement joins TRBV19 to TRBJ1-5; tentatively, D is TRBD1 (6 bases). The CDR3 has 17 residues. V lost 5 bases to trimming and J lost 0 bases, with 17 bases between them. The germline V gene encodes CDR1 LNHDA and CDR2 SQIVND (reference sequence). The CDR3 region is CASSPPGRGNSNQPQHF. The CDR3 coding sequence is TGTGCCAGTAGTCCCCCGGGAAGGGGGAATAGCAATCAGCCCCAGCATTTT.

In DNA form, the CDR3 reads TGTGCCAGCAAACGCCAACTCTACGAGCAGTACTTC. As protein: CASKRQLYEQYF. This chain links TRBV2 with TRBJ2-7; no clear D gene. V lost 7 bases to trimming and J lost 3 bases, with 10 bases between them. From germline, CDR1 is SNHLY and CDR2 FYNNEI. The CDR3 consists of 12 residues.

This clone was observed a single time. The V gene is TRBV2, the J gene TRBJ2-3, with TRBD2 matching 7 bases. V lost 6 bases to trimming and J lost 2 bases; unmatched junction nucleotides: 11. Germline CDR1 SNHLY, CDR2 FYNNEI. The CDR3 covers 16 residues. The CDR3 is CASRWGAAGDTDTQYF. In nucleotides, the CDR3 is TGTGCCAGCAGATGGGGCGCTGCGGGAGACACAGATACGCAGTATTTT.